The rows below give T cell receptor beta chains drawn from one sample of a study of cytomegalovirus exposure and HLA in healthy donors. TCRdb's copy holds only in-frame clones and misses some; the assay was immunoSEQ multiplex PCR. This sample yields about 200,000 clones, of which 75% to 85% are seen a single time; about 2.6% belongs to the top ten. Sequencing used PBMCs. The receptors shown here come from a woman in her forties in good health and CMV-seronegative. Both conserved end residues are part of each CDR3. The D gene is left open where the match is weak. Clone sizes are given selectively: once, few, many, or a class where the clone is expanded.

CDR3 DNA: TGTGCCAGTAGAGGACAGGGGGCCTACAATGAGCAGTTCTTC
CDR3 protein: CASRGQGAYNEQFF
D gene: TRBD1
CDR3 length: 14
J gene: TRBJ2-1
V gene: TRBV19
clone size: .

CDR3 DNA: TGTGCCAGCAGCTCGGGAAATTCCTATCAGCCCCAGCATTTT
CDR3 protein: CASSSGNSYQPQHF
D gene: .
CDR3 length: 14
J gene: TRBJ1-5
V gene: TRBV28
clone size: few

CDR3 DNA: TGTGCCAGCACCGACCGCAGGAGGGGACGATCACGGGAGCAGTACTTC
CDR3 protein: CASTDRRRGRSREQYF
D gene: .
CDR3 length: 16
J gene: TRBJ2-7
V gene: TRBV11-2
clone size: .

CDR3 DNA: TGTGCCAGTAGTATAGACCGGGACAGGTTTATGGAACTGTTTTTT
CDR3 protein: CASSIDRDRFMELFF
D gene: TRBD1
CDR3 length: 15
J gene: TRBJ1-4
V gene: TRBV19
clone size: .

CDR3 DNA: TGTGCCTGGATCCATGTAGGGGGCGGAGGAAACACCATATATTTT
CDR3 protein: CAWIHVGGGGNTIYF
D gene: TRBD1
CDR3 length: 15
J gene: TRBJ1-3
V gene: TRBV30
clone size: .

CDR3 DNA: TGTGCCAGCACCCGTCGGGGACAGAGAAATCAGCCCCAGCATTTT
CDR3 protein: CASTRRGQRNQPQHF
D gene: TRBD1
CDR3 length: 15
J gene: TRBJ1-5
V gene: TRBV28
clone size: .

CDR3 DNA: TGTGCCTGGAGTTCCATCCCGGGACAGGGGGCCCACGAGCAGTACTTC
CDR3 protein: CAWSSIPGQGAHEQYF
D gene: TRBD1
CDR3 length: 16
J gene: TRBJ2-7
V gene: TRBV30
clone size: .

CDR3 DNA: TGCAGCGTTGAAGATCAGGGGATGAATGGCTACACCTTC
CDR3 protein: CSVEDQGMNGYTF
D gene: .
CDR3 length: 13
J gene: TRBJ1-2
V gene: TRBV29-1
clone size: .

CDR3 DNA: TGTGCCAGCAGTGAACAGGGGTGGAGCAATCAGCCCCAGCATTTT
CDR3 protein: CASSEQGWSNQPQHF
D gene: .
CDR3 length: 15
J gene: TRBJ1-5
V gene: TRBV2
clone size: once

CDR3 DNA: TGTGCCAGCAGTTCAGGACTAGCGGGAGACTGGGAGCAGTACTTC
CDR3 protein: CASSSGLAGDWEQYF
D gene: TRBD2
CDR3 length: 15
J gene: TRBJ2-7
V gene: TRBV28
clone size: .

CDR3 DNA: TGTGCCAGCAGCTTAGCCCCTGGCAGCACAGATACGCAGTATTTT
CDR3 protein: CASSLAPGSTDTQYF
D gene: .
CDR3 length: 15
J gene: TRBJ2-3
V gene: TRBV7-2
clone size: .

CDR3 DNA: TGTGCCAGCAGTTACTTACGGAGCGGCCAAGAGACCCAGTACTTC
CDR3 protein: CASSYLRSGQETQYF
D gene: .
CDR3 length: 15
J gene: TRBJ2-5
V gene: TRBV6-6
clone size: once

CDR3 DNA: TGTGCCAGTAGTAGACAGGGGCGAACCTACGAGCAGTACTTC
CDR3 protein: CASSRQGRTYEQYF
D gene: TRBD1
CDR3 length: 14
J gene: TRBJ2-7
V gene: TRBV19
clone size: once

CDR3 DNA: TGTGCCAGCAGTCCCGGCAGCGGTCCTCCTGGGCAGTACTTC
CDR3 protein: CASSPGSGPPGQYF
D gene: .
CDR3 length: 14
J gene: TRBJ2-7
V gene: TRBV28
clone size: .

CDR3 DNA: TGTGCCAGCAGTTTAAGGGGCACTGAAGCTTTCTTT
CDR3 protein: CASSLRGTEAFF
D gene: .
CDR3 length: 12
J gene: TRBJ1-1
V gene: TRBV28
clone size: .

CDR3 DNA: TGTGCCAGCAGCCTTACGAGGTCTGAGCAGTTCTTC
CDR3 protein: CASSLTRSEQFF
D gene: .
CDR3 length: 12
J gene: TRBJ2-1
V gene: TRBV7-9
clone size: .

CDR3 DNA: TGCGCCAGTCAGGGGGCACGGACCGGGGAGCTGTTTTTT
CDR3 protein: CASQGARTGELFF
D gene: TRBD1
CDR3 length: 13
J gene: TRBJ2-2
V gene: TRBV10-1
clone size: .

CDR3 DNA: TGTGCCAGCAGTTTACATAGAGGGACTGGGGCCAACGTCCTGACTTTC
CDR3 protein: CASSLHRGTGANVLTF
D gene: .
CDR3 length: 16
J gene: TRBJ2-6
V gene: TRBV28
clone size: .

CDR3 DNA: TGTGCCAGCAGTTTAGGAGAGGGCTGGGCTTTCTTT
CDR3 protein: CASSLGEGWAFF
D gene: .
CDR3 length: 12
J gene: TRBJ1-1
V gene: TRBV28
clone size: .

CDR3 DNA: TGTGCCAGCAGCTTGGAAAATGGGGGCACATATGGCTACACCTTC
CDR3 protein: CASSLENGGTYGYTF
D gene: .
CDR3 length: 15
J gene: TRBJ1-2
V gene: TRBV5-4
clone size: .

CDR3 DNA: TGTGCCAGCAGTAGGGCAGGGAACTATGGCTACACCTTC
CDR3 protein: CASSRAGNYGYTF
D gene: .
CDR3 length: 13
J gene: TRBJ1-2
V gene: TRBV6-5
clone size: few

CDR3 DNA: TGTGCCAGCAGCGTAGAACTAGCAAGCAGGAGTGAGCAGTTCTTC
CDR3 protein: CASSVELASRSEQFF
D gene: .
CDR3 length: 15
J gene: TRBJ2-1
V gene: TRBV9
clone size: .

CDR3 DNA: TGTGCCAGCCGGACAGGGAGCAATCAGCCCCAGCATTTT
CDR3 protein: CASRTGSNQPQHF
D gene: TRBD1
CDR3 length: 13
J gene: TRBJ1-5
V gene: TRBV6-1
clone size: .

CDR3 DNA: TGTGCCAGCAACGGGCTACAGGGTATATGGGGTAGCAATCAGCCCCAGCATTTT
CDR3 protein: CASNGLQGIWGSNQPQHF
D gene: .
CDR3 length: 18
J gene: TRBJ1-5
V gene: TRBV28
clone size: .

CDR3 DNA: TGTGCCAGCAGTCCGTACTGGACTAGAAAGGCCGAGCAGTACTTC
CDR3 protein: CASSPYWTRKAEQYF
D gene: TRBD2
CDR3 length: 15
J gene: TRBJ2-7
V gene: TRBV6-5
clone size: .

CDR3 DNA: TGTGCCAGCAGCGTTACGGCGGGAGGGCCGAGAGATACGCAGTATTTT
CDR3 protein: CASSVTAGGPRDTQYF
D gene: TRBD2
CDR3 length: 16
J gene: TRBJ2-3
V gene: TRBV9
clone size: .

CDR3 DNA: TGTGCCAGCAGTTTAGGGACTAGCGGGAGCAATGAGCAGTTCTTC
CDR3 protein: CASSLGTSGSNEQFF
D gene: TRBD2
CDR3 length: 15
J gene: TRBJ2-1
V gene: TRBV28
clone size: .

CDR3 DNA: TGTGCCAGCAGCTTAGCTCTAGCGGGACAGGGGGGATTGAATGAGCAGTTCTTC
CDR3 protein: CASSLALAGQGGLNEQFF
D gene: TRBD1
CDR3 length: 18
J gene: TRBJ2-1
V gene: TRBV11-3
clone size: .